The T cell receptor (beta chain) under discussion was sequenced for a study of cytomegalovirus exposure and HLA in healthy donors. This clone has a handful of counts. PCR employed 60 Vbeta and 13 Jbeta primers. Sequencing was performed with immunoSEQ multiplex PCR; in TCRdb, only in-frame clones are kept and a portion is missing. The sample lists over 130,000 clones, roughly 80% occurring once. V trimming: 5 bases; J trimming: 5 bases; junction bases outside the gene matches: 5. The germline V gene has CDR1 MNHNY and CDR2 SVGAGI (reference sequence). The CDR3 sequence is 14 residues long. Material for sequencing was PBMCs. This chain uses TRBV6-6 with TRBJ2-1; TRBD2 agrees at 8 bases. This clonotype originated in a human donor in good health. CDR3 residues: CASSIYSGNNEQFF. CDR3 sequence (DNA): TGTGCCAGCAGTATCTATAGCGGGAACAATGAGCAGTTCTTC.